This passage covers 30 T cell receptor beta chains from one sample sequenced in a study of T cells in Graves' hyperthyroidism and ophthalmopathy. The investigators amplified TCR beta CDR3 regions from RNA transcripts. Using the HTBI primer set, a first-round RT-PCR was run on the TCR CDR3. TCRdb independently ran MiXCR on the multiplex PCR reads; one entry per CDR3 protein. The sample lists about 59,000 distinct CDR3 sequences, approximately 53% seen once, with 3% to 4% in the top ten. The sample comprised blood. These receptors all come from a woman between 55 and 75 years old with Graves' ophthalmopathy.

This sequence joins TRBV2 and TRBJ1-5, with D unresolved. Germline CDR1 is SNHLY and CDR2 is FYNNEI. V lost 6 bases to trimming and J lost 1 base, with 7 bases between them. The CDR3 consists of 13 residues. This CDR3 is CASRQLSNQPQHF. The CDR3 DNA reads as TGTGCCAGCAGGCAGCTGAGCAATCAGCCCCAGCATTTT.

This clonotype was recorded many times. The gene calls are TRBV29-1 and TRBJ1-3; TRBD1 is a possible D gene (6 bases). The CDR3 loop spans 18 amino acids. V was trimmed by 0 bases and J by 3 bases, leaving 21 bases between them. Germline lookup yields CDR1 SQVTM and CDR2 ANQGSEA. Written as DNA, the CDR3 is TGCAGCGTTGAAGATCTCATCTCCAGGGGTAACAGTGGAAACACCATATATTTT. This translates into CSVEDLISRGNSGNTIYF.

This chain uses TRBV9 with TRBJ1-1; 11 nucleotides match TRBD1. Germline V lookup: CDR1 SGDLS, CDR2 YYNGEE. V trimming: 3 bases; J trimming: 1 base; junction bases outside the gene matches: 5. The CDR3 runs 16 residues. CDR3 nucleotide sequence: TGTGCCAGCAGCGCCAGGACAGGGGGCAAGAACACTGAAGCTTTCTTT. Protein product: CASSARTGGKNTEAFF.

This chain links TRBV12-5 with TRBJ1-2; D gene ambiguous. Germline loops: CDR1 LGHNT, CDR2 FRNRAP. V dropped 2 bases and J dropped 3 bases, with 10 bases sitting between them. This CDR3 is built from 14 residues. CDR3 amino acids: CASGLNRGYYGYTF. Here the CDR3 DNA reads TGTGCTAGTGGTTTGAACCGCGGCTACTATGGCTACACCTTC.

The chain employs TRBV19 and TRBJ2-5, with TRBD1 identical over 7 bases. This CDR3 spans 14 amino acids. V dropped 6 bases and J dropped 5; count of bases not matched to a gene: 9. The germline CDR1 and CDR2 sequences are LNHDA and SQIVND (reference sequence). The CDR3 region is CASSRTQGMETQYF. The CDR3 DNA reads as TGTGCCAGTAGCAGAACACAGGGGATGGAGACCCAGTACTTC.

The table lists this clonotype with many counts. The chain combines TRBV18 with TRBJ2-7, with D tentatively TRBD1 (5 bases). The CDR3 extends over 14 amino acids. CDR1 is KGHSH and CDR2 is LQKENI in the germline V gene. V lost 4 bases to trimming and J lost 2 bases, with 12 bases between them. The DNA for the CDR3 is TGTGCCAGCTCACTGACCGACAGAACCTACGAGCAGTACTTC. It is translated as CASSLTDRTYEQYF.

V usage is TRBV14 and J usage is TRBJ2-5; no reliable D call. The CDR3 covers 12 residues. Between the trimmed V and J ends, which lost 4 bases and 6 bases, there was a span of 9 bases. From germline, CDR1 is SGHDN and CDR2 FVKESK. In nucleotides, the CDR3 is TGTGCCAGCAGCCCCCTTACCCAGACCCAGTACTTC. This codes for CASSPLTQTQYF.

The V gene is TRBV2, the J gene TRBJ2-1; 8 bases match TRBD2. Germline CDR1 SNHLY, CDR2 FYNNEI. The CDR3 is 13 residues long. V shed 8 bases and J 8 bases; nucleotides not matched to a gene: 8. The CDR3: CASPRGLAHEQFF. CDR3 in DNA: TGTGCCAGCCCCCGCGGACTAGCTCATGAGCAGTTCTTC. Full variable domain (remainder filled in from reference TRBV2 and TRBJ2-1): EPEVTQTPSHQVTQMGQEVILRCVPISNHLYFYWYRQILGQKVEFLVSFYNNEISEKSEIFDDQFSVERPDGSNFTLKIRSTKLEDSAMYFCASPRGLAHEQFFGPGTRLTVL.

J is TRBJ2-7 and V is TRBV11-2; 13 nucleotides align to TRBD2. Germline V gives CDR1 SGHAT, CDR2 FQNNGV. V dropped 2 bases and J dropped 4; count of bases not matched to a gene: 5. The CDR3 sequence is 16 residues long. The CDR3 loop is CASSLSPGLAGYEQYF. CDR3 nucleotide sequence: TGTGCCAGCAGCTTAAGCCCGGGACTAGCGGGATACGAGCAGTACTTC.

The chain is built from TRBV29-1 and TRBJ1-1; D possibly corresponds to TRBD1 (6 bases). Germline CDR1 SQVTM, CDR2 ANQGSEA. The V end was cut by 3 bases, the J end by 5 bases, with 10 bases between. The CDR3 consists of 12 residues. The CDR3 sequence is CSVEGGGTEAFF. CDR3 bases: TGCAGCGTTGAGGGAGGGGGGACTGAAGCTTTCTTT.

This clonotype has just a few counts. The J gene is TRBJ1-5, the V gene TRBV25-1, with unresolved D. Deletions cut 5 bases from V and 4 bases from J, with 6 bases between. CDR3 length equals 12 residues. Germline lookup yields CDR1 MGHDK and CDR2 SYGVNS. In DNA, the CDR3 is TGTGCCAGCAGTCAACAGAATCAGCCCCAGCATTTT. Its translation: CASSQQNQPQHF.

This clonotype was found many times. The chain combines TRBV11-2 with TRBJ1-3; a weak D match, TRBD1 (5 bases). Germline V gene data show CDR1 as SGHAT and CDR2 as FQNNGV. Trimming shortened V by 4 bases and J by 4 bases, and 5 bases separated the two germline ends. There are 12 residues in the CDR3. CDR3 residues: CASSWGGNTIYF. In DNA, the CDR3 is TGTGCCAGCAGCTGGGGGGGAAACACCATATATTTT.

The V gene is TRBV20-1, the J gene TRBJ2-7; TRBD2 aligns across 10 bases. Per the germline V gene, CDR1 is DFQATT and CDR2 is SNEGSKA (reference sequence). The CDR3 covers 18 residues. V lost 0 bases to trimming and J lost 0 bases; unmatched junction nucleotides: 11. The CDR3 DNA sequence: TGCAGTGCTAGAGATGGGCTAGCGGGGGCAGTGAGCTCCTACGAGCAGTACTTC. It codes for CSARDGLAGAVSSYEQYF.

This clonotype is medium-sized. This chain connects TRBV20-1 to TRBJ2-3; TRBD2 matches 11 bases. V shed 6 bases, J shed 4 bases, and the junction held 6 bases outside the gene matches. This CDR3 spans 14 amino acids. Germline loops: CDR1 DFQATT, CDR2 SNEGSKA (reference sequence). The CDR3 DNA follows: TGCAGTGCCGGAACGGGACTAGCGGCAGATACGCAGTATTTT. This sequence encodes CSAGTGLAADTQYF.

J is TRBJ1-1 and V is TRBV20-1; a possible D gene is TRBD1 (5 bases). Trimming stripped 3 bases from V and 0 bases from J, with 14 bases between. Germline CDR1 reads DFQATT; CDR2 reads SNEGSKA (reference sequence). This CDR3 contains 15 residues. CDR3 in DNA: TGCAGTGCTAGGTGGGGGGACGGAATGAACACTGAAGCTTTCTTT. It translates to CSARWGDGMNTEAFF.

This clonotype has a count of ten or more. The chain has TRBV27 and TRBJ2-1; a possible D gene is TRBD1 (5 bases). Trimming removed 2 bases at V and 5 bases at J, with 10 bases between. The CDR3 extends over 14 amino acids. CDR1 and CDR2 from the germline V gene are MNHEY and SMNVEV (reference sequence). CDR3 nucleotides: TGTGCCAGCAGTTTAGTAAGCAGGGACAATGAGCAGTTCTTC. This sequence encodes CASSLVSRDNEQFF.

The chain is built from TRBV7-3 and TRBJ1-4; no clear D gene. The germline V and J ends were trimmed by 6 bases and 7 bases, with 18 bases remaining between them. The CDR3 covers 15 residues. Germline CDR1 and CDR2: SGHTA and FQGTGA. The CDR3 loop is CASRPGGLGGEKLFF. CDR3 coding DNA: TGTGCCAGCAGACCAGGAGGGTTGGGTGGTGAAAAACTGTTTTTT.

This clonotype was seen at least ten times. V usage is TRBV20-1 and J usage is TRBJ2-1; 8 bases fit TRBD2. Trimming took 6 bases from V and 12 from J; bases not matched to a gene: 10. This CDR3 is 12 amino acids long. CDR1 is DFQATT, CDR2 SNEGSKA, per germline (reference sequence). The CDR3 protein is CSARGGHGGQFF. Written as DNA, the CDR3 is TGCAGTGCCCGGGGGGGACACGGAGGGCAGTTCTTC.

V gene TRBV20-1 combines with J gene TRBJ2-7; the D is unclear. This CDR3 has 12 amino acids. Per the germline V gene, CDR1 is DFQATT and CDR2 is SNEGSKA (reference sequence). This CDR3 is CSGTISSYEQYF. DNA for the CDR3: TGCAGCGGCACTATAAGCTCCTACGAGCAGTACTTC.

This clonotype was picked up many times. The chain links TRBV6-1 to TRBJ2-5; 8 bases align to TRBD1. J lost 5 bases, V lost 6 bases, and 5 bases had no gene match. The length of the CDR3 is 13 residues. Germline lookup yields CDR1 MNHNS and CDR2 SASEGT. The CDR3 sequence: CASRDREIETQYF. The CDR3, as DNA: TGTGCCAGCAGGGACAGGGAGATTGAGACCCAGTACTTC.

The chain uses TRBV29-1 and TRBJ2-1; 10 bases fit TRBD1. The CDR3 runs to 11 residues. V gave up 4 bases and J gave up 15 bases; unmatched junction bases: 6. CDR1 and CDR2 (germline): SQVTM, ANQGSEA. The CDR3 nucleotides read TGCAGCGTTGTAGCCGGGACAGGGGCGTTCTTC. Translated: CSVVAGTGAFF.

The genes are TRBV11-2 and TRBJ2-2; a weak D match, TRBD1 (6 bases). The germline CDR1 and CDR2 sequences are SGHAT and FQNNGV. This CDR3 spans 15 amino acids. The V and J ends lost 2 bases and 1 base respectively, with 8 bases between them. CDR3 in amino acids: CASSLWGRNTGELFF. Written as DNA, the CDR3 is TGTGCCAGCAGCTTATGGGGGCGGAACACCGGGGAGCTGTTTTTT.

The chain has TRBV25-1 and TRBJ2-5; 11 bases are a match to TRBD2. With 6 bases clipped from V and 4 bases from J, the junction kept 4 bases outside the gene matches. Germline V gives CDR1 MGHDK, CDR2 SYGVNS. The CDR3 runs to 14 residues. CDR3 bases: TGTGCCAGCAGATGGCTAGCGGGGGGAGAGACCCAGTACTTC. This encodes CASRWLAGGETQYF.

V gene TRBV4-3 combines with J gene TRBJ2-7, with 8 bases fitting TRBD2. V shed 5 bases and J 0 bases; nucleotides not matched to a gene: 6. CDR3 length: 15 amino acids. Germline V gives CDR1 LGHNA, CDR2 YSLEER. The chain's CDR3 is CASSARAGGSYEQYF. The CDR3 region has the DNA TGCGCCAGCAGCGCGCGGGCGGGGGGCTCCTACGAGCAGTACTTC.

The chain carries TRBV10-3 and TRBJ2-1, with 8 bases aligning to TRBD1. The trim removed 2 bases at V and 3 bases at J, leaving 3 bases unmatched. CDR3 length: 15 residues. Germline CDR1 and CDR2: ENHRY and SYGVKD. CDR3 sequence (DNA): TGTGCCATCAGTGAGGGACAGGGACTCTACAATGAGCAGTTCTTC. Its protein is CAISEGQGLYNEQFF.

The sample holds many counts of this clonotype. The chain recombines TRBV9 with TRBJ2-7, with 7 bases aligning to TRBD2. The CDR3 extends over 14 amino acids. The V segment lost 0 bases and the J segment 7 bases; nucleotides outside the gene matches: 7. Germline lookup yields CDR1 SGDLS and CDR2 YYNGEE. DNA of the CDR3: TGTGCCAGCAGCGTAGCAAGCGGGATGGAAGAGCAGTACTTC. This encodes CASSVASGMEEQYF.

This clonotype was found many times. CDR3 region: CASSLGLADLGGELFF. In nucleotides, the CDR3 is TGTGCCAGCAGCTTGGGACTAGCGGACCTCGGGGGGGAGCTGTTTTTT. The genes are TRBV7-2 and TRBJ2-2; 11 bases align to TRBD2. The junction had 8 bases not matched to a gene; V was cut back by 3 bases and J by 8 bases. The CDR3 is made up of 16 amino acids. Germline loops: CDR1 SGHTA, CDR2 FQGNSA.

This clonotype was picked up many times. The chain links TRBV7-9 to TRBJ2-4; 12 bases map to TRBD1. The junction had 4 bases not matched to a gene; V was cut back by 3 bases and J by 7 bases. CDR3 size: 15 residues. Germline V CDR1 and CDR2: SEHNR, FQNEAQ (reference sequence). The CDR3 protein is CASSLGQGAGNIQYF. The CDR3 nucleotides read TGTGCCAGCAGCTTGGGACAGGGGGCGGGGAACATTCAGTACTTC.

This clonotype has a handful of counts. A much bigger clone sits one base away, suggesting this may be a read error. V and J are TRBV27 and TRBJ1-2, with D hard to call. This CDR3 is built from 14 residues. Germline V CDR1 and CDR2: MNHEY, SMNVEV (reference sequence). V shed 5 bases and J shed 6 bases, with 16 bases lying between them. The DNA for the CDR3 is TGTGCCAGCAGTGGCCTTATTGGCGTTGATGGCTACACCTTC. Translating gives CASSGLIGVDGYTF.

This chain joins TRBV12-3 or TRBV12-4 and TRBJ2-5, with D unclear. This CDR3 comprises 12 residues. The ends were cut back, 3 bases at V and 7 bases at J, with 9 bases in the middle. The CDR3 protein is CASSLLPGTQYF. The CDR3 DNA reads as TGTGCCAGCAGTTTGCTTCCGGGGACCCAGTACTTC.